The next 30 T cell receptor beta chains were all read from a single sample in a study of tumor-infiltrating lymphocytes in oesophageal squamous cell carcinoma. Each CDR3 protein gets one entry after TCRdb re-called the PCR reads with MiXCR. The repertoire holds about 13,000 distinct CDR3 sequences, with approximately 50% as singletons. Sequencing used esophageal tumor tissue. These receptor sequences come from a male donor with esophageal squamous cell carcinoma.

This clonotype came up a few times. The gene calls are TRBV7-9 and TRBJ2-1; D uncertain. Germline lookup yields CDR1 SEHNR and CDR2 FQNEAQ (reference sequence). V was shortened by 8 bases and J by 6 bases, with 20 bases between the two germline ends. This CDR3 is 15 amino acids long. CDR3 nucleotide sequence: TGTGCCAGCGGTGTAATAAGGCACTGGGCCAATGAGCAGTTCTTC. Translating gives CASGVIRHWANEQFF. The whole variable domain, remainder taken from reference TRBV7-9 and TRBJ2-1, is DTGVSQNPRHKITKRGQNVTFRCDPISEHNRLYWYRQTLGQGPEFLTYFQNEAQLEKSRLLSDRFSAERPKGSFSTLEIQRTEQGDSAMYLCASGVIRHWANEQFFGPGTRLTVL.

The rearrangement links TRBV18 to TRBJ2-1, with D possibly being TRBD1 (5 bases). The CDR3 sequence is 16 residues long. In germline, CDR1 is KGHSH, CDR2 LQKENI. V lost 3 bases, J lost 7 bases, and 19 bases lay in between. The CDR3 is CASSPMQRVKGNEQFF. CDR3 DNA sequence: TGTGCCAGCTCACCGATGCAAAGGGTAAAGGGGAATGAGCAGTTCTTC.

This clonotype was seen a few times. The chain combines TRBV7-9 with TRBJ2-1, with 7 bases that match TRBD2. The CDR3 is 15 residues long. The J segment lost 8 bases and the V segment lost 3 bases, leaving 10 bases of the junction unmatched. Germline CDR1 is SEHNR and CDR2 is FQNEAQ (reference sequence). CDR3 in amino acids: CASSFYGEGSYEQFF. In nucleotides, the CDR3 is TGTGCCAGCAGCTTCTACGGGGAGGGCAGCTATGAGCAGTTCTTC.

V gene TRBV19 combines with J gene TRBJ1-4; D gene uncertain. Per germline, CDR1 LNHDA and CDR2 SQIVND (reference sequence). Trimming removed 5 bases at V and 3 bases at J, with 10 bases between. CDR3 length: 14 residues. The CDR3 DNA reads TGTGCCAGTAGTCGGGAGGGATCTAATGAAAAACTGTTTTTT. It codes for CASSREGSNEKLFF.

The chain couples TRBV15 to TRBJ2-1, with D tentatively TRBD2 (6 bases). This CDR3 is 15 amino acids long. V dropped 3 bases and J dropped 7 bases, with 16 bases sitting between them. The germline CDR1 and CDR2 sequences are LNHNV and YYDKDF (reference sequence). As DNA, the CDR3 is TGTGCCACCAGCAGGGGGGGAATAGCAATGAATGAGCAGTTCTTC. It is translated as CATSRGGIAMNEQFF.

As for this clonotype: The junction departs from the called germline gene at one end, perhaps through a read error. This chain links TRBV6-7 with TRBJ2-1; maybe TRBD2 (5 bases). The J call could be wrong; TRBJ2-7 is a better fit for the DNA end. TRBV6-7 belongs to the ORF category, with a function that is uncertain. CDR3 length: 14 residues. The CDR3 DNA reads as TGTGACAGCAGTTACTCGCCAGCGGCGAATGAGCAGTACTTC. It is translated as CDSSYSPAANEQYF.

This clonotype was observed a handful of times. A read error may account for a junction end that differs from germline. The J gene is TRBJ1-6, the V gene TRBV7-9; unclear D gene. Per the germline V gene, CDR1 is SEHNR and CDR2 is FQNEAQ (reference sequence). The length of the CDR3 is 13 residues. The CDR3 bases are TGTGCCAGCAGCCCCCATCTGCTCGGCGAGCAGTACTTT. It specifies CASSPHLLGEQYF.

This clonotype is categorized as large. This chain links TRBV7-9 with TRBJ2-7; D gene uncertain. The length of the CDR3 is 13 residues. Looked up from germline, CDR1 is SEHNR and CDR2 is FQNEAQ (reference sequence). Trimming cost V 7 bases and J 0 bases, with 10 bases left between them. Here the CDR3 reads CASTGGDSYEQYF. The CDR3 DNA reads TGTGCCAGCACGGGCGGAGACTCCTACGAGCAGTACTTC.

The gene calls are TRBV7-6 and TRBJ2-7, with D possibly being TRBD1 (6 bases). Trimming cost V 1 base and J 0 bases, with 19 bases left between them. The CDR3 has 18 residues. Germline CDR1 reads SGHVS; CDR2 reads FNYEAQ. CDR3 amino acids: CASSLGPSGQGPSYEQYF. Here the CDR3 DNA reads TGTGCCAGCAGCTTAGGCCCCAGTGGGCAGGGGCCCTCCTACGAGCAGTACTTC.

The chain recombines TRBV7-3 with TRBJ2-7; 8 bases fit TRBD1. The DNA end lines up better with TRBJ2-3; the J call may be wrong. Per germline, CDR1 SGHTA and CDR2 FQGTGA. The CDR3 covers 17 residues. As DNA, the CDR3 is TGTGCCAGCAGCTTAAGACGGTTGGCAGGGGGCGCAGATACGCAGTATTTT. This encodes CASSLRRLAGGADTQYF.

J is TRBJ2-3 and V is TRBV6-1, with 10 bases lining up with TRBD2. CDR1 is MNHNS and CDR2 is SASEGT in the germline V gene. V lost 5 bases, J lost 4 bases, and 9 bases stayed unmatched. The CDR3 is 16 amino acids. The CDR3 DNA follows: TGTGCCAGCAGTCCCCGAGCGGGGGGGCGTGCAGATACGCAGTATTTT. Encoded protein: CASSPRAGGRADTQYF.

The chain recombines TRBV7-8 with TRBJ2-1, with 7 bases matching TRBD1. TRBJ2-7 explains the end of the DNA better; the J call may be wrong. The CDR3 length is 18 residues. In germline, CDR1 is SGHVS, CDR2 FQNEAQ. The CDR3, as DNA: TGTGCCAGCAGCTTAGGACAGGGAATTGAGGTCCGCCTCTACGAGCAGTACTTC. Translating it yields CASSLGQGIEVRLYEQYF.

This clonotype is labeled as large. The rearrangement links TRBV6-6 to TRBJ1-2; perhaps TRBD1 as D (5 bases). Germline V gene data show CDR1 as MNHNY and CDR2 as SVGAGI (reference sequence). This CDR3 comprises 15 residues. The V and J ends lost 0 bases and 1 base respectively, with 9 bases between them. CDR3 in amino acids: CASSYSRQINYGYTF. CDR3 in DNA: TGTGCCAGCAGTTACTCAAGACAGATTAACTATGGCTACACCTTC.

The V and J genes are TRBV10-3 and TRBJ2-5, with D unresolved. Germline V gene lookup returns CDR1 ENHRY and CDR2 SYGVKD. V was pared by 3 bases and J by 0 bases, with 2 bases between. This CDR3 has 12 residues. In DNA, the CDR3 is TGTGCCATCAGTGACCACCAAGAGACCCAGTACTTC. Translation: CAISDHQETQYF.

The CDR3 DNA is TGTGCCAGCAGCTATACGACTAGCGGAACCTACAATGAGCAGTACTTC. Amino acid sequence: CASSYTTSGTYNEQYF. The chain is built from TRBV7-8 and TRBJ2-5; TRBD2 matches at 9 bases. The CDR3 is 16 amino acids. The ends lost 4 bases at V and 11 bases at J; junction bases unmatched: 17. The germline V gene encodes CDR1 SGHVS and CDR2 FQNEAQ.

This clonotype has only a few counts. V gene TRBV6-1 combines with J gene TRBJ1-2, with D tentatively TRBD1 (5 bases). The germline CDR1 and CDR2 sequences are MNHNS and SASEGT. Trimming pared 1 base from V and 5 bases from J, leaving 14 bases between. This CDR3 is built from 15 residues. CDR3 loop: CASSEGPGVVYGYTF. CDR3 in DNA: TGTGCCAGCAGTGAAGGACCGGGGGTGGTGTATGGCTACACCTTC.

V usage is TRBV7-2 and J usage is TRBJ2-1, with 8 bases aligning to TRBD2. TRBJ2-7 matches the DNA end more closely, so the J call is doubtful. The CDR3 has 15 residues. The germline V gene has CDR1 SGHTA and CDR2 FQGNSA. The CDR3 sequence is CASSSIAGLYNEQYF. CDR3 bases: TGTGCCAGCAGCTCTATAGCGGGACTCTACAATGAGCAGTACTTC.

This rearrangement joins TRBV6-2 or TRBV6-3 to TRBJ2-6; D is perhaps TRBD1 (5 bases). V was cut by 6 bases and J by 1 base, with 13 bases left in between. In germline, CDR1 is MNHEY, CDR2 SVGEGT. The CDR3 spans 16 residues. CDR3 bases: TGTGCCAGCAGACCGGCGCCAGGGTCTGGGGCCAACGTCCTGACTTTC. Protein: CASRPAPGSGANVLTF.

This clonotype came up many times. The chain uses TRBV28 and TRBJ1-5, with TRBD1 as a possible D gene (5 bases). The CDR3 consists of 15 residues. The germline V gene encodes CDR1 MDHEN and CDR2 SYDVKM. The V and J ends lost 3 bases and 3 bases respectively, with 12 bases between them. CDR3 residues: CASSFGDSLNQPQHF. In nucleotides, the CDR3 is TGTGCCAGCAGTTTTGGCGACAGCCTCAATCAGCCCCAGCATTTT.

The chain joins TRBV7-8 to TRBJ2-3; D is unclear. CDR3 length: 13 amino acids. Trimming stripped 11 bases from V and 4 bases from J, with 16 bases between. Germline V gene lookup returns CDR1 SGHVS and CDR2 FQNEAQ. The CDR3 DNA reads TGTGCCTCATTGGGCGGTCGCGCAGATACGCAGTATTTT. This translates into CASLGGRADTQYF.

Here the CDR3 DNA reads TGTGCCAGCAGCCCTCTTGACGGCGGTTATACGCAGTATTTT. Protein product: CASSPLDGGYTQYF. The chain is built from TRBV7-6 and TRBJ2-3; D not resolved. The CDR3 runs 14 residues. V gave up 5 bases and J gave up 7 bases, with 16 bases separating them. Germline lookup yields CDR1 SGHVS and CDR2 FNYEAQ. Filled out from reference TRBV7-6 and TRBJ2-3, the complete variable domain reads GAGVSQSPRYKVTKRGQDVALRCDPISGHVSLYWYRQALGQGPEFLTYFNYEAQQDKSGLPNDRFSAERPEGSISTLTIQRTEQRDSAMYRCASSPLDGGYTQYFGPGTRLTVL.

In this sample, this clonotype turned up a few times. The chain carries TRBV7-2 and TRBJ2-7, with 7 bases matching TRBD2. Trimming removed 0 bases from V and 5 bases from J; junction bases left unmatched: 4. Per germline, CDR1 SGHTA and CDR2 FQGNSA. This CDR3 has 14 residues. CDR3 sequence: CASSLAGGPNEQYF. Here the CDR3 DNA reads TGTGCCAGCAGCTTAGCGGGAGGGCCGAACGAGCAGTACTTC.

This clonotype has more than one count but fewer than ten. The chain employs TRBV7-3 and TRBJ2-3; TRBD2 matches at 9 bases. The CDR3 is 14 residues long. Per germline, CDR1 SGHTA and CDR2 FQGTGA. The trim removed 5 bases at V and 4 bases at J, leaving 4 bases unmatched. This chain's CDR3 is CASSGSGSADTQYF. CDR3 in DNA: TGTGCCAGCAGCGGTAGCGGGAGTGCAGATACGCAGTATTTT. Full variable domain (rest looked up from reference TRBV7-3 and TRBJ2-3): GAGVSQTPSNKVTEKGKYVELRCDPISGHTALYWYRQSLGQGPEFLIYFQGTGAADDSGLPNDRFFAVRPEGSVSTLKIQRTERGDSAVYLCASSGSGSADTQYFGPGTRLTVL.

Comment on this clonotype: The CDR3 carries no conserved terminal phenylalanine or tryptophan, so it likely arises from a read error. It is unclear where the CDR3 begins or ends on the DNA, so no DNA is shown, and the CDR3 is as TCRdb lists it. The CDR3 sequence is CASSYSTGCTYGYTFGS. The genes are TRBV6-7 and TRBJ2-7; no check of the table's D call, TRBD1, against the DNA was made. TRBV6-7 is assigned to the ORF class and has an uncertain function. The CDR3 region is 17 residues in length, termini included.

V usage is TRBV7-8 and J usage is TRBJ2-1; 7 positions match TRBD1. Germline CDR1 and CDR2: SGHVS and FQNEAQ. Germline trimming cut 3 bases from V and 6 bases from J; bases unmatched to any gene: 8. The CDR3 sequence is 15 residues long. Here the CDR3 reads CASSFRDSPSNEQFF. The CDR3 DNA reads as TGTGCCAGCAGCTTCCGGGACAGCCCGTCCAATGAGCAGTTCTTC.

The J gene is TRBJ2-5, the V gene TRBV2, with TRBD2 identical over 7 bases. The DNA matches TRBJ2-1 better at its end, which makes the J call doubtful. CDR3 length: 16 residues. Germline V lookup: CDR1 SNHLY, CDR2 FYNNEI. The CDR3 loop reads CASSEAKLADLNEQFF. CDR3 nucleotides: TGTGCCAGCAGTGAAGCAAAGCTAGCGGACCTTAATGAGCAGTTCTTC.

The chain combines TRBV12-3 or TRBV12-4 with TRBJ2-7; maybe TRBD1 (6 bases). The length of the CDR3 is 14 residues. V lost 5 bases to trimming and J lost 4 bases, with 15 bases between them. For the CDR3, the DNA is TGTGCCAGCAGTCAGATCCTGGACAGTTACGAGCAGTACTTC. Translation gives CASSQILDSYEQYF.

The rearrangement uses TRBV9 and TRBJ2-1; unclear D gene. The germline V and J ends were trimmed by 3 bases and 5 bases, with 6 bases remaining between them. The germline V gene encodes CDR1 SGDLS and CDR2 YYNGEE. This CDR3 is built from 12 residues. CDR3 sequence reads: CASSAYHNEQFF. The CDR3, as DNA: TGTGCCAGCAGCGCCTACCACAATGAGCAGTTCTTC.

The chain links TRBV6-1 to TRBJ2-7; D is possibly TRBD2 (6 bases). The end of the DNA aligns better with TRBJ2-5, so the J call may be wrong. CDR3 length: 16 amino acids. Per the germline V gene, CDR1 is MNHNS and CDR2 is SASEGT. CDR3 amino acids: CASSLLTLAGQETQYF. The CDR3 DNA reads TGTGCCAGCAGCCTGCTGACTTTGGCGGGACAAGAGACCCAGTACTTC.

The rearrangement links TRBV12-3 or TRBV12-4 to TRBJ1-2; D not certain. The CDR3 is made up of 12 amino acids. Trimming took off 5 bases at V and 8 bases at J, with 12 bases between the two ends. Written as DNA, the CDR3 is TGTGCCAGCAGTCCCGGGCGTCGAGGCTACACCTTC. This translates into CASSPGRRGYTF.